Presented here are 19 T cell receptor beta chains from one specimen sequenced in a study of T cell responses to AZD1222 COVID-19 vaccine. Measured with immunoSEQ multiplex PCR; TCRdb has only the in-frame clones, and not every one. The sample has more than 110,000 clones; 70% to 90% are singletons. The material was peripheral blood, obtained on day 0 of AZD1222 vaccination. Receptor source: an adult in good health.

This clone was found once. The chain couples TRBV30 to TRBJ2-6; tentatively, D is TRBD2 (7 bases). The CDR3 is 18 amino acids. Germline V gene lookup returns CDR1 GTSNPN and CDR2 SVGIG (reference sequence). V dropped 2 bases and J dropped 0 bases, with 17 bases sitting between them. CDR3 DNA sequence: TGTGCCTGGAGTAAACAAACCGGGGGGCGCTCTGGGGCCAACGTCCTGACTTTC. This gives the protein CAWSKQTGGRSGANVLTF.

CDR3: CASQPEITGTGETQYF. The CDR3 DNA reads TGTGCCAGTCAACCAGAAATTACCGGGACAGGGGAGACCCAGTACTTC. The rearrangement joins TRBV28 to TRBJ2-5, with 9 nucleotides matching TRBD1. CDR1 is MDHEN and CDR2 is SYDVKM in the germline V gene. Trimming removed 9 bases from V and 5 bases from J; junction bases left unmatched: 16. This CDR3 region has 16 residues.

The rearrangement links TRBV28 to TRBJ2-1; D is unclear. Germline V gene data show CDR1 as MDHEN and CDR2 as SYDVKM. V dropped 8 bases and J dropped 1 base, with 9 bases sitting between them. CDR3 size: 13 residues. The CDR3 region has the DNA TGTGCCAGCCGCGACAATTCCTACAATGAGCAGTTCTTC. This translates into CASRDNSYNEQFF.

CDR3 in DNA: TGTGCCAGCAGTTTATCGGTCATCACTGAAGCTTTCTTT. Amino acid sequence: CASSLSVITEAFF. This chain connects TRBV27 to TRBJ1-1; no reliable D call. The CDR3 consists of 13 residues. V gave up 0 bases and J gave up 4 bases, with 6 bases separating them. Germline V gene lookup returns CDR1 MNHEY and CDR2 SMNVEV (reference sequence).

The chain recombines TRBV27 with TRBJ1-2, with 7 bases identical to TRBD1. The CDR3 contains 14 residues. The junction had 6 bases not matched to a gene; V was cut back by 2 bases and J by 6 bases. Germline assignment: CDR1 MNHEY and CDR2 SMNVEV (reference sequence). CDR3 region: CASSLGGGGNGYTF. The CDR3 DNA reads TGTGCCAGCAGTTTAGGAGGGGGCGGGAATGGCTACACCTTC.

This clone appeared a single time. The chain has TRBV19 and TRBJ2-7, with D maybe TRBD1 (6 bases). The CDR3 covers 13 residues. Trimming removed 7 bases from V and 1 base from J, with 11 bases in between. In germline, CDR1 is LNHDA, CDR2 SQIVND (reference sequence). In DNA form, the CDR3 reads TGTGCCAGTACCGGGACAAATTCCTACGAGCAGTACTTC. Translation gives CASTGTNSYEQYF.

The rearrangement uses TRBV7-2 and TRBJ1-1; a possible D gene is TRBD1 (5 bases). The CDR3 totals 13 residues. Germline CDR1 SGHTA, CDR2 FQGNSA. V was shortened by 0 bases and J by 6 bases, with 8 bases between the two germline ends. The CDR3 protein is CASSLAGGAEAFF. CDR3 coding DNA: TGTGCCAGCAGCTTAGCGGGGGGGGCTGAAGCTTTCTTT.

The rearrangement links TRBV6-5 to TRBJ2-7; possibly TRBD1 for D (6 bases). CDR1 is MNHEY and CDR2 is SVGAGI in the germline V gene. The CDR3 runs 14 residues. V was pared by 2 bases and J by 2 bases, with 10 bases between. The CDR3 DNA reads TGTGCCAGCAGTTACGGGGGCAGGGCCTACGAGCAGTACTTC. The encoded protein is CASSYGGRAYEQYF.

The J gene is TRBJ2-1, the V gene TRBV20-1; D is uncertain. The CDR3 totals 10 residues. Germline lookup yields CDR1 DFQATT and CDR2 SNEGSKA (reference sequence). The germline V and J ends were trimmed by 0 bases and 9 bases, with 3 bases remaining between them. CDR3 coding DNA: TGCAGTGCTAGAGATGGTGAGCAGTTCTTC. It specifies CSARDGEQFF.

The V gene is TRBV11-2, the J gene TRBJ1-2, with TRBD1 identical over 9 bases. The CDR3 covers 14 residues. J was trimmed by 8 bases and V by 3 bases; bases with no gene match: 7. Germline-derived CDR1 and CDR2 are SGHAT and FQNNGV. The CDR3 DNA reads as TGTGCCAGCAGCTTTCGGACAGGGGCGGGAGGCTACACCTTC. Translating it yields CASSFRTGAGGYTF.

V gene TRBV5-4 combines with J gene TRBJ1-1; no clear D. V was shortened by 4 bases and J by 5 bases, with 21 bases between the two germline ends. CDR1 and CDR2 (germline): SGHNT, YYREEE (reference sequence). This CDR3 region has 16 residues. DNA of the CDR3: TGTGCCAGCAGCCCCGACATGAACCGGGGTCCGACTGAAGCTTTCTTT. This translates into CASSPDMNRGPTEAFF.

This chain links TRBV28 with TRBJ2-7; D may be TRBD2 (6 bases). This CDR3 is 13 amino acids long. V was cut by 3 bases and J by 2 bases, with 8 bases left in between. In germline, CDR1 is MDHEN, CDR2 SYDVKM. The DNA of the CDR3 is TGTGCCAGCAGTTTCGGGGGTCCCTACGAGCAGTACTTC. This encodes CASSFGGPYEQYF.

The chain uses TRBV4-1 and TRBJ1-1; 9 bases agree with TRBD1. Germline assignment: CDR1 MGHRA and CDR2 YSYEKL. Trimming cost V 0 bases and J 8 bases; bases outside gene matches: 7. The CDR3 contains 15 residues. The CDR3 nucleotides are TGCGCCAGCAGCCAAGATCTCCCCGGGACAGGGGAAGCTTTCTTT. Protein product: CASSQDLPGTGEAFF.

CDR3 loop: CASSQESSESYGYTF. The CDR3 nucleotides are TGCGCCAGCAGCCAAGAGTCGAGCGAGTCCTATGGCTACACCTTC. The gene calls are TRBV4-3 and TRBJ1-2; D is unclear. This CDR3 comprises 15 residues. From germline, CDR1 is LGHNA and CDR2 YSLEER. V lost 0 bases and J 4 bases, leaving 12 bases between the germline ends.

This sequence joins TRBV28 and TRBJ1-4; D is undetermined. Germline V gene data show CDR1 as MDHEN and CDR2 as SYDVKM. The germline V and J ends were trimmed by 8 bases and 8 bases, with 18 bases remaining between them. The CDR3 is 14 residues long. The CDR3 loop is CASHENGRAEKLFF. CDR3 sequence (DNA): TGTGCCAGCCATGAAAACGGGAGGGCGGAAAAACTGTTTTTT.

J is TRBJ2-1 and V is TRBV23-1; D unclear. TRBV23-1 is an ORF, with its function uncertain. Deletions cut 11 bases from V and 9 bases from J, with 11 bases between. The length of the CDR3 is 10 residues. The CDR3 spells CADPDGEQFF. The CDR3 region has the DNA TGCGCCGACCCCGATGGTGAGCAGTTCTTC.

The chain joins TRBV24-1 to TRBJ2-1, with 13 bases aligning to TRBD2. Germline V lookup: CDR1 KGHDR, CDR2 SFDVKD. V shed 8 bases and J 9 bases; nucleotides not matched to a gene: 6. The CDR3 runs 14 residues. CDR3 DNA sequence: TGTGCCACCAAGGGACTAGCGGGACTTAGTGAGCAGTTCTTC. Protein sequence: CATKGLAGLSEQFF.

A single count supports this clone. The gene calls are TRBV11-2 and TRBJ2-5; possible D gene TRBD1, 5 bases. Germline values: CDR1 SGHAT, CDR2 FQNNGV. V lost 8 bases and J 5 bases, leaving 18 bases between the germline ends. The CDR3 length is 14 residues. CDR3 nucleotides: TGTGCCAGCCGCAGGCAGGGCTCAACGGAGACCCAGTACTTC. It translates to CASRRQGSTETQYF.

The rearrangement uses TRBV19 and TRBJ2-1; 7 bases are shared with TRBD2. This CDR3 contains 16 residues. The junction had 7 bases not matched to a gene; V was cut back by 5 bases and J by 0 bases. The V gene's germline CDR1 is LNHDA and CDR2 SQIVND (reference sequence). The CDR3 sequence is CASSAKRGSSYNEQFF. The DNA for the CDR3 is TGTGCCAGTAGTGCGAAGCGGGGTAGCTCCTACAATGAGCAGTTCTTC.